Following are 13 T cell receptor beta chains from one sample sequenced in a study of CD8 T cells in ankylosing spondylitis. Study observations and caveats: There was a TCR beta motif, made of several highly homologous variants, that appeared characteristic of ankylosing spondylitis blood.

From the 5' RACE reads, TCRdb called clonotypes with MiXCR, one entry per CDR3 protein. The sample lists around 890,000 distinct CDR3 sequences, about 11% occurring once. For these TCRs, the target antigens are not known. The sequenced sample consisted of blood, either unsorted or a sorted T cell fraction (not recorded which). The origin of the receptors is a male donor with ankylosing spondylitis.

This clonotype was counted many times. The J gene is TRBJ2-1, the V gene TRBV7-2; 9 positions match TRBD1. The CDR3 consists of 16 residues. Germline CDR1 is SGHTA and CDR2 is FQGNSA. J was trimmed by 3 bases and V by 6 bases; bases with no gene match: 9. The CDR3 spells CASRFFDRGGYNEQFF. DNA for the CDR3: TGTGCCAGCAGATTCTTCGACAGGGGGGGCTACAATGAGCAGTTCTTC.

This clonotype appeared a few times. The rearrangement joins TRBV7-2 to TRBJ2-3; TRBD1 agrees at 11 bases. The germline V gene has CDR1 SGHTA and CDR2 FQGNSA. Losses at the gene ends were 5 bases for V and 7 bases for J; bases not matched to a gene: 8. CDR3 length: 15 amino acids. CDR3 DNA: TGTGCCAGCAGCCGCACCGGGACAGGGGGTAATACGCAGTATTTT. Translating it yields CASSRTGTGGNTQYF.

This clonotype showed up many times. This sequence joins TRBV7-2 and TRBJ1-3, with D unresolved. Trimming removed 5 bases at V and 0 bases at J, with 11 bases between. The CDR3 totals 15 residues. CDR1 and CDR2 from the germline V gene are SGHTA and FQGNSA. The CDR3 bases are TGTGCCAGCAGCCCGTGGCTGGGCTCTGGAAACACCATATATTTT. It encodes CASSPWLGSGNTIYF.

This clonotype has more than one count but fewer than ten. The chain has TRBV20-1 and TRBJ2-7; 8 bases are shared with TRBD2. Germline CDR1 reads DFQATT; CDR2 reads SNEGSKA (reference sequence). The junction had 17 bases not matched to a gene; V was cut back by 3 bases and J by 7 bases. This CDR3 is 16 amino acids long. CDR3 DNA sequence: TGCAGTGCTAGCCCCCTCTTAGCGGGGAGACTCTGGGAGCAGTACTTC. Its protein is CSASPLLAGRLWEQYF.

The V gene is TRBV29-1, the J gene TRBJ2-7; the match to TRBD2 covers 9 bases. Germline lookup yields CDR1 SQVTM and CDR2 ANQGSEA. Germline trimming cut 7 bases from V and 0 bases from J; bases unmatched to any gene: 19. CDR3 size: 18 residues. Written as DNA, the CDR3 is TGCAGCGCAACATGGAAGACTAGCGGTAATCTCAGCTCCTACGAGCAGTACTTC. This gives the protein CSATWKTSGNLSSYEQYF.

The chain combines TRBV5-5 with TRBJ1-2; the D is unclear. Trimming removed 3 bases from V and 4 bases from J, with 13 bases in between. Germline CDR1 SGHKS, CDR2 YYEKEE (reference sequence). CDR3 length equals 14 residues. This CDR3 reads CASSSDSNLYGYTF. CDR3 in DNA: TGTGCCAGCAGCTCAGACTCAAACCTCTATGGCTACACCTTC.

There are a few counts of this clonotype. This sequence joins TRBV27 and TRBJ2-3, with D possibly matching TRBD2 (6 bases). This CDR3 contains 15 residues. V was pared by 2 bases and J by 2 bases, with 11 bases between. CDR1 and CDR2 (germline): MNHEY, SMNVEV (reference sequence). The CDR3 loop reads CASSLPGLTTDTQYF. Written as DNA, the CDR3 is TGTGCCAGCAGTTTACCCGGACTAACCACAGATACGCAGTATTTT.

This clonotype was detected many times. The V gene is TRBV6-1, the J gene TRBJ2-7, with TRBD2 as a possible D gene (7 bases). CDR1 MNHNS and CDR2 SASEGT come from the germline V gene. The V end was cut by 6 bases, the J end by 1 base, with 19 bases between. The CDR3 is 16 residues long. CDR3 region: CASSRRGRGASYEQYF. In DNA form, the CDR3 reads TGTGCCAGCAGCCGACGCGGACGGGGGGCTTCCTACGAGCAGTACTTC.

The chain recombines TRBV15 with TRBJ1-1; a weak D match, TRBD1 (5 bases). There are 14 residues in the CDR3. V shed 0 bases and J shed 5 bases, with 10 bases lying between them. From germline, CDR1 is LNHNV and CDR2 YYDKDF (reference sequence). The CDR3 here is CATSRDREQTEAFF. The CDR3 DNA reads TGTGCCACCAGCAGAGACAGGGAGCAAACTGAAGCTTTCTTT.

V usage is TRBV6-2 or TRBV6-3 and J usage is TRBJ1-6, with D unresolved. V was cut by 5 bases and J by 8 bases, with 10 bases left in between. Germline assignment: CDR1 MNHEY and CDR2 SVGEGT. This CDR3 region has 13 residues. CDR3 sequence: CASSPGRDSPLHF. The CDR3 DNA sequence: TGTGCCAGCAGTCCCGGGCGGGATTCACCCCTCCACTTT.

This clonotype was picked up many times. The genes are TRBV5-1 and TRBJ2-1, with D possibly being TRBD1 (5 bases). V lost 0 bases and J lost 2, with 12 bases in between. CDR3 length equals 16 residues. Germline V gene sequence: CDR1 SGHRS, CDR2 YFSETQ. This chain's CDR3 is CASSLAGQGTYNEQFF. As DNA, the CDR3 is TGCGCCAGCAGCTTGGCTGGGCAGGGCACCTACAATGAGCAGTTCTTC.

The DNA of the CDR3 is TGTGCCAGCAGCTTAATGTCTTCCTACAATGAGCAGTTCTTC. It specifies CASSLMSSYNEQFF. The chain carries TRBV7-2 and TRBJ2-1; no reliable D call. V was shortened by 2 bases and J by 1 base, with 6 bases between the two germline ends. This CDR3 has 14 residues. The germline gives CDR1 SGHTA, CDR2 FQGNSA.

This clonotype was picked up a small number of times. V usage is TRBV20-1 and J usage is TRBJ1-2; D call uncertain. V lost 0 bases to trimming and J lost 2 bases, with 7 bases between them. This CDR3 has 13 residues. Germline values: CDR1 DFQATT, CDR2 SNEGSKA (reference sequence). This CDR3 is CSARDQQNYGYTF. Here the CDR3 DNA reads TGCAGTGCTAGAGATCAGCAAAACTATGGCTACACCTTC.